The 18 T cell receptor beta chains in this list originate from one sample, sequenced in a study of OX40 agonist ivuxolimab in advanced cancers. Here immunoSEQ multiplex PCR was the method, and the copy in TCRdb shows in-frame clones only, minus some. The table includes 100,000 or so clones, over 75% detected once. The sequences come from CD4+ or CD8+ T cells sorted from blood, collected in a trial of the OX40 agonist ivuxolimab. The receptor set was obtained from an adult with an advanced solid tumor such as melanoma, head and neck, liver or kidney cancer.

The chain recombines TRBV5-5 with TRBJ1-2; no reliable D call. The V and J ends lost 3 bases and 7 bases respectively, with 13 bases between them. CDR3 size: 13 residues. The germline gives CDR1 SGHKS, CDR2 YYEKEE (reference sequence). The CDR3 region has the DNA TGTGCCAGCAGCTCGACGGAGATCTCTGGCTACACCTTC. Amino acid sequence: CASSSTEISGYTF.

The V and J genes are TRBV7-9 and TRBJ1-2; TRBD1 agrees at 9 bases. The CDR3 length is 15 residues. The ends lost 2 bases at V and 3 bases at J; junction bases unmatched: 4. Germline CDR1 is SEHNR and CDR2 is FQNEAQ (reference sequence). The CDR3 sequence is CASSLWDRAHYGYTF. CDR3 DNA: TGTGCCAGCAGCTTATGGGACAGGGCCCACTATGGCTACACCTTC.

This clone was seen a handful of times. The gene calls are TRBV30 and TRBJ2-1; D is uncertain. V lost 4 bases and J lost 4, with 11 bases in between. The CDR3 is 13 residues long. Germline V gives CDR1 GTSNPN, CDR2 SVGIG (reference sequence). CDR3 amino acids: CAWNPSGYNEQFF. The CDR3 DNA follows: TGTGCCTGGAACCCTTCTGGGTACAATGAGCAGTTCTTC.

This clone was seen more than once but under ten times. The chain recombines TRBV6-1 with TRBJ1-2; the match to TRBD1 covers 7 bases. The CDR3 is 12 amino acids. Unmatched junction bases numbered 7, after V lost 8 bases and J lost 7 bases. Germline CDR1 MNHNS, CDR2 SASEGT. The CDR3 reads CASGQGVSGYTF. The CDR3 nucleotides are TGTGCCAGCGGGCAGGGGGTATCTGGCTACACCTTC.

The J gene is TRBJ1-5, the V gene TRBV6-5; possible D gene TRBD1, 5 bases. CDR1 and CDR2 (germline): MNHEY, SVGAGI. Trimming left V 4 bases short and J 7 bases short, with 11 bases between. The CDR3 loop spans 13 amino acids. The CDR3 DNA reads as TGTGCCAGCAGTTTAGGGGCGGGACAGCCCCAGCATTTT. Translation gives CASSLGAGQPQHF.

This clone was recorded a few times. The chain joins TRBV7-9 to TRBJ2-7; 11 bases are shared with TRBD2. The CDR3 consists of 14 residues. Germline CDR1 reads SEHNR; CDR2 reads FQNEAQ (reference sequence). Trimming cost V 5 bases and J 0 bases; bases outside gene matches: 0. The CDR3 nucleotides read TGTGCCAGCAGCACTAGCGGGAGCTCCTACGAGCAGTACTTC. This codes for CASSTSGSSYEQYF.

This chain joins TRBV4-1 and TRBJ2-1; 7 bases are a match to TRBD1. The CDR3 has 14 residues. Germline CDR1 is MGHRA and CDR2 is YSYEKL. The trim removed 2 bases at V and 11 bases at J, leaving 9 bases unmatched. This chain's CDR3 is CASSQQKEGGKQFF. DNA for the CDR3: TGCGCCAGCAGCCAACAAAAAGAAGGGGGCAAGCAGTTCTTC.

The chain joins TRBV1 to TRBJ1-4; the table calls TRBD1, which could not be checked here. TRBV1 is reported as a pseudogene. The CDR3 extends over 14 amino acids. This CDR3 is CTSSQDLVRRRLFF. The DNA of the CDR3 is TGCACCAGCAGCCAAGATCTTGTTCGCAGAAGACTGTTTTTT.

This clone was seen a handful of times. This chain links TRBV2 with TRBJ1-2; 9 nucleotides match TRBD1. From germline, CDR1 is SNHLY and CDR2 FYNNEI. With 7 bases clipped from V and 7 bases from J, the junction kept 7 bases outside the gene matches. The CDR3 spans 13 residues. The CDR3 DNA reads as TGTGCCAGCACCATACAGGGGGCGCTTGGCTACACCTTC. Protein product: CASTIQGALGYTF.

The chain combines TRBV19 with TRBJ2-3, with 10 nucleotides matching TRBD1. V trimming: 5 bases; J trimming: 4 bases; junction bases outside the gene matches: 6. This CDR3 spans 15 amino acids. Germline CDR1 reads LNHDA; CDR2 reads SQIVND (reference sequence). The CDR3 DNA is TGTGCCAGTAGTCACGGGACAGGGGTTCCAGATACGCAGTATTTT. This sequence encodes CASSHGTGVPDTQYF.

The chain couples TRBV4-1 to TRBJ1-4; 9 nucleotides match TRBD1. Germline CDR1 is MGHRA and CDR2 is YSYEKL. The CDR3 covers 15 residues. V was pared by 3 bases and J by 6 bases, with 5 bases of the junction left unmatched. This CDR3 is CASSHTGGAHEKLFF. The DNA for the CDR3 is TGCGCCAGCAGCCATACAGGGGGCGCACATGAAAAACTGTTTTTT.

The chain joins TRBV21-1 to TRBJ1-5; the D call of TRBD1 is as the table states it, not checked on the DNA. TRBV21-1 is a recognized pseudogene. The CDR3 sequence is 14 residues long. CDR3 region: CASRGDRKDQPQHF. In nucleotides, the CDR3 is TGTGCCAGCAGGGGCGACAGGAAGGATCAGCCCCAGCATTTT.

This rearrangement joins TRBV5-8 to TRBJ2-5, with D possibly TRBD2 on 5 matching bases. Germline CDR1 SGHTS, CDR2 YDEGEE. CDR3 length: 13 amino acids. The V end lost 3 bases, the J end lost 2 bases, and 8 bases lay between the germline ends. The CDR3, as DNA: TGTGCCAGCAGCTGGACTCCGCAAGAGACCCAGTACTTC. Encoded protein: CASSWTPQETQYF.

The V gene is TRBV28, the J gene TRBJ2-5; 13 nucleotides match TRBD2. V dropped 7 bases and J dropped 2; count of bases not matched to a gene: 4. The germline V gene encodes CDR1 MDHEN and CDR2 SYDVKM. CDR3 length: 15 amino acids. The CDR3 here is CASTGLAGLQETQYF. The CDR3 DNA sequence: TGTGCCAGCACGGGACTAGCGGGGCTACAAGAGACCCAGTACTTC.

V usage is TRBV27 and J usage is TRBJ1-4; the D gene is possibly TRBD1 (5 bases). Germline-derived CDR1 and CDR2 are MNHEY and SMNVEV (reference sequence). With 5 bases removed from V and 3 bases from J, the gap between germline ends came to 13 bases. The CDR3 is 15 amino acids. The chain's CDR3 is CASSPRQPSNEKLFF. The CDR3 region has the DNA TGTGCCAGCAGTCCTCGACAGCCATCTAATGAAAAACTGTTTTTT.

This clone was counted a few times. The genes are TRBV7-9 and TRBJ1-2; D is perhaps TRBD1 (6 bases). Germline V gene sequence: CDR1 SEHNR, CDR2 FQNEAQ (reference sequence). Trimming took 5 bases from V and 8 from J, leaving 12 bases between them. This CDR3 has 12 amino acids. The CDR3 here is CASSASGVGYTF. CDR3 nucleotide sequence: TGTGCCAGCAGCGCATCAGGGGTCGGCTACACCTTC.

This CDR3 is CASRGTGAGETQYF. The CDR3 coding sequence is TGTGCCAGCAGGGGGACAGGGGCAGGGGAGACCCAGTACTTC. This chain connects TRBV11-3 to TRBJ2-5; 10 nucleotides agree with TRBD1. Trimming took 6 bases from V and 5 from J; bases not matched to a gene: 6. CDR3 size: 14 residues. CDR1 is SGHNT and CDR2 is YENEEA in the germline V gene.

V is TRBV27 and J is TRBJ1-2, with 7 bases aligning to TRBD1. This CDR3 region has 14 residues. The germline V gene has CDR1 MNHEY and CDR2 SMNVEV (reference sequence). J was trimmed by 4 bases and V by 6 bases; bases with no gene match: 8. The CDR3 here is CASRQTGNSYGYTF. CDR3 sequence (DNA): TGTGCCAGCAGACAGACAGGGAACAGCTATGGCTACACCTTC.